This TCR beta chain emerged from a study of cytomegalovirus exposure and HLA in healthy donors. Study-wide context: Ancestry clustering placed 81% of several hundred genotyped donors in the Caucasian-associated cluster.

With 60 Vbeta and 13 Jbeta primers, the PCR was carried out. TCRdb's table, derived via immunoSEQ multiplex PCR, lists solely in-frame clones and lacks some. The sample yields 100,000 to 150,000 clones, about 82% seen once. Study findings and constraints: DRB1 showed the most TCR associations and HLA-C the fewest in a later analysis, as rates varied by HLA locus. In a later analysis, an Asian-associated ancestry cluster reportedly showed fewer N-insertions than the roughly 700-donor mean.

Note on this clone: Its antigen is not identified.

The TCR was taken from a man aged 50 to 59 in good health and CMV-seronegative. The sequencing sample was made of PBMCs.

In nucleotides, the CDR3 is TGTGCCAGCAGCCAGACTAGCGGGGGGGCAGTCTACGAGCAGTACTTC. It specifies CASSQTSGGAVYEQYF. The genes are TRBV28 and TRBJ2-7, with 14 bases that match TRBD2. The V and J ends lost 6 bases and 3 bases, in that order; junction bases with no gene match: 7. The CDR3 consists of 16 residues. The germline gives CDR1 MDHEN, CDR2 SYDVKM. Based on the CDR3 plus reference TRBV28 and TRBJ2-7, the full variable domain is DVKVTQSSRYLVKRTGEKVFLECVQDMDHENMFWYRQDPGLGLRLIYFSYDVKMKEKGDIPEGYSVSREKKERFSLILESASTNQTSMYLCASSQTSGGAVYEQYFGPGTRLTVT.